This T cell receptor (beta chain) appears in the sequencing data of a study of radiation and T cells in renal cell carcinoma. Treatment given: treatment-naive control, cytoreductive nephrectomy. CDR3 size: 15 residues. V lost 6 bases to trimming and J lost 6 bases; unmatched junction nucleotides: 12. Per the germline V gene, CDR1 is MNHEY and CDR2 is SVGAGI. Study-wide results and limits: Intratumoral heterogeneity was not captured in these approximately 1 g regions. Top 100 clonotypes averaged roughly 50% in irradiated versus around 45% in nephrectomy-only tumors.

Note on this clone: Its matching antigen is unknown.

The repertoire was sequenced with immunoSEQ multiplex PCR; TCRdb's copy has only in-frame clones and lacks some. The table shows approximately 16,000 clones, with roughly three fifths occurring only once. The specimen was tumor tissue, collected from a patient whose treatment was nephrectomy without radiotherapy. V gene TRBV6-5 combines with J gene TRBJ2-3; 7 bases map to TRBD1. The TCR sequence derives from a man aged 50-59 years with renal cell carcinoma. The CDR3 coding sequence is TGTGCCAGCAGCGAAAACAGGGGAACGGTGGATACGCAGTATTTT. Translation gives CASSENRGTVDTQYF.